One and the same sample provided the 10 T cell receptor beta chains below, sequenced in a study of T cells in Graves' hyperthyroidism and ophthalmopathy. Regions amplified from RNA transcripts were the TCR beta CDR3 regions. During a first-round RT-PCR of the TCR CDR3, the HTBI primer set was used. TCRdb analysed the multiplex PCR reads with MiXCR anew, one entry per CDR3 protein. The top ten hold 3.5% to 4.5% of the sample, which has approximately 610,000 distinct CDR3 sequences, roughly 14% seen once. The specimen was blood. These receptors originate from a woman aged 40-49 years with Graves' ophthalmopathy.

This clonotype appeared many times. This chain's CDR3 is CASSARAGALNTGELFF. Written as DNA, the CDR3 is TGTGCCAGCAGTGCCCGAGCGGGAGCCCTGAACACCGGGGAGCTGTTTTTT. The chain is built from TRBV6-4 and TRBJ2-2; 8 bases align to TRBD2. The CDR3 spans 17 residues. CDR1 is MRHNA and CDR2 is SNTAGT in the germline V gene. J gave up 1 base and V 4 bases, and 8 bases lay outside the gene matches.

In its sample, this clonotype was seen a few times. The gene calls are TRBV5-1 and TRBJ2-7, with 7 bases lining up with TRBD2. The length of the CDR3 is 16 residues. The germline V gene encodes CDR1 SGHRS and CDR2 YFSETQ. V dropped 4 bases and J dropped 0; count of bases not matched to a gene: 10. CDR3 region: CASSPQLAQSSYEQYF. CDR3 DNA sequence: TGCGCCAGCAGCCCGCAACTAGCGCAAAGCTCCTACGAGCAGTACTTC.

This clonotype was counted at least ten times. The CDR3, as DNA: TGTGCCTGGAGCGACAGTGGGCACACTGAAGCTTTCTTT. As protein: CAWSDSGHTEAFF. The chain links TRBV30 to TRBJ1-1, with D possibly being TRBD1 (5 bases). The CDR3 contains 13 residues. Germline CDR1 is GTSNPN and CDR2 is SVGIG (reference sequence). Trimming cost V 3 bases and J 3 bases, with 11 bases left between them.

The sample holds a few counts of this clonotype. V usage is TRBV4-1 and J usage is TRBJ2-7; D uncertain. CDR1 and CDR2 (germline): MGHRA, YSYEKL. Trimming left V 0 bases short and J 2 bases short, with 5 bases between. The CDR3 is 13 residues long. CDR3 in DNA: TGCGCCAGCAGCCAAGACTATACCTACGAGCAGTACTTC. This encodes CASSQDYTYEQYF.

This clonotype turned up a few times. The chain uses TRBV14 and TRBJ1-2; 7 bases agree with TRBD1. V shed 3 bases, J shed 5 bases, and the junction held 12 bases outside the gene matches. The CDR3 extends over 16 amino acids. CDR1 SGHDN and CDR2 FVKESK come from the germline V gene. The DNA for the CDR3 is TGTGCCAGCAGCCAGGATGTAGGGGGCAGACCATATGGCTACACCTTC. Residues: CASSQDVGGRPYGYTF.

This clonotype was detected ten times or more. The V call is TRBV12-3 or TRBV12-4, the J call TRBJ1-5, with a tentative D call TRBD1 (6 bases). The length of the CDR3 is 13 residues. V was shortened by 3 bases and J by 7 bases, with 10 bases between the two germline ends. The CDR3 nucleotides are TGTGCCAGCAGTTTTTCAGGGGACCAGCCCCAGCATTTT. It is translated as CASSFSGDQPQHF.

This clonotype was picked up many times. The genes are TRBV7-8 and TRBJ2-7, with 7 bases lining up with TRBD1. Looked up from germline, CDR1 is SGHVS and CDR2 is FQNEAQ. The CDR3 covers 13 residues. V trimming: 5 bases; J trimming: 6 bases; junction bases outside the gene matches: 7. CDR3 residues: CASSPDRAAEQYF. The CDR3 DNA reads TGTGCCAGCAGCCCCGACAGGGCCGCCGAGCAGTACTTC.

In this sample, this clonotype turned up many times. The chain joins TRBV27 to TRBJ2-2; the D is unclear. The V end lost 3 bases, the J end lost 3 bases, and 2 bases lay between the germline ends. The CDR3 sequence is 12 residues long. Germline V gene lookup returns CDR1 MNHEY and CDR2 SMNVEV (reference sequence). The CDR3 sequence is CASSFDTGELFF. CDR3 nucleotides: TGTGCCAGCAGTTTTGACACCGGGGAGCTGTTTTTT.

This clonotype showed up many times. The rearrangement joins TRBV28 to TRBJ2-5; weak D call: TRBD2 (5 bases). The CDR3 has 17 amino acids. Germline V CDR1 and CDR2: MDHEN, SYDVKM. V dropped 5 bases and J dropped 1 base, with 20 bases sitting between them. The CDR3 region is CASSPLTSTGSQETQYF. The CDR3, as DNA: TGTGCCAGCAGTCCCCTTACTAGTACGGGATCCCAAGAGACCCAGTACTTC.

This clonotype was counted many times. CDR3 sequence: CASKTRSQPQHF. The DNA for the CDR3 is TGTGCCAGCAAGACCCGGAGTCAGCCCCAGCATTTT. This chain uses TRBV28 with TRBJ1-5; D call uncertain. The CDR3 length is 12 residues. From germline, CDR1 is MDHEN and CDR2 SYDVKM. V gave up 7 bases and J gave up 6 bases, with 10 bases separating them. The variable domain in full, with the rest retrieved from reference TRBV28 and TRBJ1-5, is DVKVTQSSRYLVKRTGEKVFLECVQDMDHENMFWYRQDPGLGLRLIYFSYDVKMKEKGDIPEGYSVSREKKERFSLILESASTNQTSMYLCASKTRSQPQHFGDGTRLSIL.